A selection of T cell receptor beta chains follows, all from one sample in a study of CD8 T cells in Susac syndrome. Via MiXCR, TCRdb re-called the immunoSEQ multiplex PCR reads, giving one row per CDR3 protein. The top ten hold around 0.087% of the sample, which has more than 150,000 distinct CDR3 sequences, 92% seen once. Sequencing was done on a sample of CD4+ T cells from PBMCs. These receptors all come from a human donor in good health. The CDR3 runs from the conserved cysteine through the conserved F or W.

TRBJ2-7	TRBV3-1	CASSPRDRGPYEQYF
TRBJ2-3	TRBV19	CATRPGPTKDTQYF
TRBJ2-5	TRBV7-2	CASSLGAPETQYF
TRBJ2-7	TRBV5-1	CASSLVTAALSYEQYF
TRBJ2-1	TRBV28	CASSSGTSGLGNEQFF
TRBJ1-2	TRBV29-1	CSVVQGENYGYTF
TRBJ2-1	TRBV20-1	CSARDRRVAGGSYNEQFF
TRBJ2-3	TRBV2	CASSEAGGGRADTQYF
TRBJ1-3	TRBV5-4	CASKHRDGNTIYF
TRBJ2-7	TRBV5-1	CASSFSSPGHISYEQYF
TRBJ2-4	TRBV20-1	CSARVVAKNIQYF
TRBJ2-1	TRBV6-2/TRBV6-3	CASIPGLAGGLIVREQFF
TRBJ1-2	TRBV4-2	CASSQPGQNPYGYTF
TRBJ2-5	TRBV2	CASSNIRETQYF
TRBJ1-1	TRBV7-2	CASSLDAGGAFF
TRBJ1-5	TRBV5-6	CASSSYNQPQHF
TRBJ2-7	TRBV3-1	CASSQENRGYEQYF
TRBJ2-7	TRBV2	CASSVLRGNAEQYF
TRBJ2-2	TRBV30	CAWRGGNTGELFF
TRBJ2-3	TRBV15	CATSRDRTSTDTQYF
TRBJ1-1	TRBV29-1	CSVPDTMNTEAFF
TRBJ2-1	TRBV24-1	CATRDRRYNEQFF
TRBJ1-1	TRBV6-2/TRBV6-3	CASSWSPMNTEAFF
TRBJ2-7	TRBV7-9	CASSSGGPLSYEQYF
TRBJ2-3	TRBV7-2	CASSLWTSGADTQYF
TRBJ2-6	TRBV5-1	CASSGAGTSRSGANVLTF
TRBJ2-7	TRBV7-2	CASSLGTHEQYF
TRBJ2-7	TRBV28	CASSAPRDRGLYEQYF
TRBJ2-7	TRBV20-1	CSARRGTGGLQYF
TRBJ2-3	TRBV14	CASSQNTADTQYF
TRBJ1-1	TRBV4-3	CASSQDVRRDAEAFF
TRBJ1-1	TRBV11-2	CASSWLRDSLEAFF
TRBJ1-1	TRBV24-1	CATRRDLNTEAFF
TRBJ2-7	TRBV30	CAWNSGSAPYEQYF
TRBJ1-1	TRBV28	CASTLQGMNTEAFF
TRBJ2-3	TRBV18	CASSPREIDTQYF
TRBJ2-2	TRBV7-2	CASSDTSGGAFTGELFF
TRBJ2-7	TRBV10-1	CASSLTPGSEQYF
TRBJ1-1	TRBV20-1	CSAREAQGNTEAFF
TRBJ1-1	TRBV3-1	CASSQVSFTEAFF
TRBJ2-5	TRBV6-6	CASTYLRDREETQYF
TRBJ2-2	TRBV19	CASTSGRGNTGELFF
TRBJ1-1	TRBV27	CASSLFGTGLNTEAFF
TRBJ1-3	TRBV18	CASSPPTRGDTIYF
TRBJ2-7	TRBV5-4	CASSWARGAGGAYEQYF
TRBJ2-3	TRBV6-2/TRBV6-3	CASSRLSGWEGDTQYF
TRBJ2-7	TRBV5-1	CASSLVAGEEQYF
TRBJ1-2	TRBV6-2/TRBV6-3	CASSYSRRINRNYGYTF